The 11 T cell receptor beta chains given below trace back to one sample, sequenced in a study of T cell responses to AZD1222 COVID-19 vaccine. The repertoire was sequenced with immunoSEQ multiplex PCR; TCRdb's copy has only in-frame clones and lacks some. The sample has about 140,000 clones; about 88% are singletons. This sample comprised peripheral blood, obtained 28 days after the second AZD1222 dose. The receptors were sampled from an adult who received the AZD1222 COVID-19 vaccine.

The chain joins TRBV2 to TRBJ2-1, with D tentatively TRBD1 or TRBD2 (6 bases each). The germline V gene encodes CDR1 SNHLY and CDR2 FYNNEI. The CDR3 totals 16 residues. Trimming pared 6 bases from V and 4 bases from J, leaving 19 bases between. The DNA for the CDR3 is TGTGCCAGCAGCCTCGAGAGGGGGACTTCATACAATGAGCAGTTCTTC. It codes for CASSLERGTSYNEQFF.

The chain links TRBV12-2 to TRBJ1-1; whether TRBD1, the table's D call, matches the DNA was not checked. TRBV12-2 has pseudogene status. The CDR3 covers 17 residues. CDR3 coding DNA: TGTGCAAGTCGCTTACCCATTATCGGAGCAGGGTTCCCTGAAGCTTTCTTT. Translation: CASRLPIIGAGFPEAFF.

The chain recombines TRBV4-2 with TRBJ1-5; maybe TRBD1 (5 bases). Between the trimmed V and J ends, which lost 2 bases and 5 bases, there was a span of 10 bases. Germline V lookup: CDR1 LGHNA, CDR2 YNFKEQ. The CDR3 runs 14 residues. For the CDR3, the DNA is TGTGCCAGCAGCCAAACGGGGGGTTATCAGCCCCAGCATTTT. It specifies CASSQTGGYQPQHF.

This chain links TRBV5-1 with TRBJ2-6; D remains ambiguous. Germline V gene sequence: CDR1 SGHRS, CDR2 YFSETQ. The ends were cut back, 0 bases at V and 0 bases at J, with 10 bases in the middle. CDR3 length: 17 amino acids. In nucleotides, the CDR3 is TGCGCCAGCAGCTTGGTGCCTCCAAACTCTGGGGCCAACGTCCTGACTTTC. It codes for CASSLVPPNSGANVLTF. Full variable domain (outside the CDR3, taken from reference TRBV5-1 and TRBJ2-6): KAGVTQTPRYLIKTRGQQVTLSCSPISGHRSVSWYQQTPGQGLQFLFEYFSETQRNKGNFPGRFSGRQFSNSRSEMNVSTLELGDSALYLCASSLVPPNSGANVLTFGAGSRLTVL.

The V gene is TRBV7-9, the J gene TRBJ1-2; D gene ambiguous. This CDR3 has 16 residues. The germline CDR1 and CDR2 sequences are SEHNR and FQNEAQ (reference sequence). Deletions cut 5 bases from V and 0 bases from J, with 16 bases between. The DNA for the CDR3 is TGTGCCAGCAGCCCACTCCTGGGAGGTGCTAACTATGGCTACACCTTC. Translated: CASSPLLGGANYGYTF.

V gene TRBV6-1 combines with J gene TRBJ1-1, with D uncertain. The CDR3 contains 16 residues. The V gene's germline CDR1 is MNHNS and CDR2 SASEGT. The ends were cut back, 4 bases at V and 1 base at J, with 16 bases in the middle. CDR3 in DNA: TGTGCCAGCAGTGCTGGAGAATTATCGAAGAACACTGAAGCTTTCTTT. As protein: CASSAGELSKNTEAFF.

The chain recombines TRBV11-3 with TRBJ2-3, with D perhaps given as TRBD1 or TRBD2 (5 bases each). This CDR3 has 12 residues. The germline V gene encodes CDR1 SGHNT and CDR2 YENEEA. V dropped 6 bases and J dropped 12 bases, with 16 bases sitting between them. The CDR3 region is CASRDTAGVQYF. The CDR3, as DNA: TGTGCCAGCAGGGACACCGCCGGGGTTCAGTATTTT.

The chain combines TRBV7-3 with TRBJ2-1; 8 positions agree with TRBD1. CDR3 size: 13 residues. Germline V gene sequence: CDR1 SGHTA, CDR2 FQGTGA. V trimming: 5 bases; J trimming: 13 bases; junction bases outside the gene matches: 10. The CDR3 spells CASSPHPQGGQFF. The CDR3 nucleotides are TGTGCCAGCAGCCCCCACCCACAGGGGGGTCAGTTCTTC.

This chain joins TRBV19 and TRBJ2-3; weak D call: TRBD1 (5 bases). CDR3 length equals 16 residues. Germline lookup yields CDR1 LNHDA and CDR2 SQIVND (reference sequence). Trimming removed 3 bases at V and 3 bases at J, with 16 bases between. The CDR3: CASSIQLGAGTDTQYF. CDR3 in DNA: TGTGCCAGTAGTATTCAACTTGGGGCCGGGACAGATACGCAGTATTTT.

The J gene is TRBJ1-1, the V gene TRBV30, with D possibly being TRBD1 (5 bases). V was pared by 3 bases and J by 8 bases, with 16 bases between. The CDR3 totals 13 residues. Germline V gives CDR1 GTSNPN, CDR2 SVGIG (reference sequence). CDR3 DNA: TGTGCCTGGAGGTGGGCGCGGGGACTGGAAGCTTTCTTT. Amino acid sequence: CAWRWARGLEAFF.

This clone appeared once. The rearrangement links TRBV7-2 to TRBJ2-3, with D uncertain. CDR1 SGHTA and CDR2 FQGNSA come from the germline V gene. Trimming shortened V by 5 bases and J by 0 bases, and 6 bases separated the two germline ends. This CDR3 contains 13 residues. In DNA, the CDR3 is TGTGCCAGCAGCCCAATTAGCACAGATACGCAGTATTTT. It is translated as CASSPISTDTQYF.